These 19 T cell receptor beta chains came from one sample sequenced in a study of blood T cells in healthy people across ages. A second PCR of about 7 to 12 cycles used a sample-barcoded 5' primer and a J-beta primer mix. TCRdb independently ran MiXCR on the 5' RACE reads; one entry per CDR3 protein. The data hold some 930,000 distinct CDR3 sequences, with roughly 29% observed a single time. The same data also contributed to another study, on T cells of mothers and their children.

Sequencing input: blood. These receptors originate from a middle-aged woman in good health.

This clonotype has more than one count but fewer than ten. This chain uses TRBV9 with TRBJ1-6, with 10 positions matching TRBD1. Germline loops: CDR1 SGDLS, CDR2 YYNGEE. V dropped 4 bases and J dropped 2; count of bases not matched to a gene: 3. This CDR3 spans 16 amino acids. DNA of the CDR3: TGTGCCAGCAGCACCGGACAGGGGGCCTATAATTCACCCCTCCACTTT. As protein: CASSTGQGAYNSPLHF.

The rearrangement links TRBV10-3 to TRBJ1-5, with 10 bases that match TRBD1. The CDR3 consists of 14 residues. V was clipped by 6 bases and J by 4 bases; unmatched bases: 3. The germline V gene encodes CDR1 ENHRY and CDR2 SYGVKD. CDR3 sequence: CAISQGQGNQPQHF. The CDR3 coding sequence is TGTGCCATCAGCCAGGGACAGGGGAATCAGCCCCAGCATTTT.

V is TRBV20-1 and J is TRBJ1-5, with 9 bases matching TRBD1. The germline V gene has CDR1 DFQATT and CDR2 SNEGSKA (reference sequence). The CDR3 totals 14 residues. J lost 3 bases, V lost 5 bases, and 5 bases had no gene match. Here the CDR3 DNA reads TGCAGTGCTGGGACAGGGTTTGACAATCAGCCCCAGCATTTT. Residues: CSAGTGFDNQPQHF.

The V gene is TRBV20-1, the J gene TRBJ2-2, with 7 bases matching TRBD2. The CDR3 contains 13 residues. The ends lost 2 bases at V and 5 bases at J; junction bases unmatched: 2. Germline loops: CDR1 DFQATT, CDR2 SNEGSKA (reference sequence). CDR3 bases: TGCAGTGCTAGAAGGCGGGAGACCGGGGAGCTGTTTTTT. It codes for CSARRRETGELFF.

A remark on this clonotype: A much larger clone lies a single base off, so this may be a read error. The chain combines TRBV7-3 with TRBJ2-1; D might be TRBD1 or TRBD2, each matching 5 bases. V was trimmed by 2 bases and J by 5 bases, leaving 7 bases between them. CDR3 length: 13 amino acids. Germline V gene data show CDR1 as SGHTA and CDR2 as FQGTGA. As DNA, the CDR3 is TGTGCCAGCAGCTTATTGGGGGACAATGAGCAGTTCTTC. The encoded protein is CASSLLGDNEQFF.

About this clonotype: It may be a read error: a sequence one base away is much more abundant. The DNA for the CDR3 is TGCGCCAGCAGACCCGATGAGTACAATGCGCAGTTCTTC. Protein: CASRPDEYNAQFF. This chain connects TRBV5-1 to TRBJ2-1; no reliable D call. Germline values: CDR1 SGHRS, CDR2 YFSETQ. This CDR3 has 13 residues.

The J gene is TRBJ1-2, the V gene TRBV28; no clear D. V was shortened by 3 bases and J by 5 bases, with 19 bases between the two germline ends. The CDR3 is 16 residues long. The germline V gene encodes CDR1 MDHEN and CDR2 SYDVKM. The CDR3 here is CASSLGRRLGCYGYTF. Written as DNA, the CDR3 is TGTGCCAGCAGTTTGGGGAGACGGTTGGGGTGTTATGGCTACACCTTC.

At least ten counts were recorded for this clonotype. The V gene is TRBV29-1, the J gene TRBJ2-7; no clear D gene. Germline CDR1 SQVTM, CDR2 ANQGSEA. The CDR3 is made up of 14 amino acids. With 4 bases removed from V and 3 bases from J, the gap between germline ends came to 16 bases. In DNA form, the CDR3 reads TGCAGCGTTGCCGATTCGGCAGTCTTCTACGAGCAGTACTTC. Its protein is CSVADSAVFYEQYF.

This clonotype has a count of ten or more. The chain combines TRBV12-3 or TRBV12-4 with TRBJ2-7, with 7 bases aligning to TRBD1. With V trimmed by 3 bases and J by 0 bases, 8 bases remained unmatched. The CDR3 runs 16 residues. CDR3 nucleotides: TGTGCCAGCAGTTTCTTTACGGGACAGAGCTCCTACGAGCAGTACTTC. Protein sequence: CASSFFTGQSSYEQYF.

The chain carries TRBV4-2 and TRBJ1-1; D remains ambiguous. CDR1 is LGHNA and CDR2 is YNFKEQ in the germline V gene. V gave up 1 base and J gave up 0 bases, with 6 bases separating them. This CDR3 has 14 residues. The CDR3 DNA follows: TGTGCCAGCAGCCAAGCCGTGCTGAACACTGAAGCTTTCTTT. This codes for CASSQAVLNTEAFF.

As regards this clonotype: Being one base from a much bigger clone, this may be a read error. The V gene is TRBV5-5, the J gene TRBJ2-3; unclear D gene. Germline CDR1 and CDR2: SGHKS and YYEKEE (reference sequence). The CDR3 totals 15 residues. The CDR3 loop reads CAGSSRHLSTDTQYF. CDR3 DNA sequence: TGTGCCGGCAGCTCTCGACACCTAAGCACAGATACGCAGTATTTT.

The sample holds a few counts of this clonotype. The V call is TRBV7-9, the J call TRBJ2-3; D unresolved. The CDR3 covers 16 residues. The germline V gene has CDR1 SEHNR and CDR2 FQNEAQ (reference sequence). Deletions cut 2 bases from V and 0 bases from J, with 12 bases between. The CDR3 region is CASSLRVVASTDTQYF. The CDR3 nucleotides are TGTGCCAGCAGCTTACGGGTGGTCGCAAGCACAGATACGCAGTATTTT. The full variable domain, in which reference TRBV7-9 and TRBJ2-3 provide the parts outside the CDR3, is DTGVSQNPRHKITKRGQNVTFRCDPISEHNRLYWYRQTLGQGPEFLTYFQNEAQLEKSRLLSDRFSAERPKGSFSTLEIQRTEQGDSAMYLCASSLRVVASTDTQYFGPGTRLTVL.

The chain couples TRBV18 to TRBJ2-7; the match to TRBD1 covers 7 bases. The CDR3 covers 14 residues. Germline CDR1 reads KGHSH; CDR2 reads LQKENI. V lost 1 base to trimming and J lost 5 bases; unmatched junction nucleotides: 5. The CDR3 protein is CASSPQRGQNEQYF. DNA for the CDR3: TGTGCCAGCTCACCACAAAGGGGGCAGAACGAGCAGTACTTC.

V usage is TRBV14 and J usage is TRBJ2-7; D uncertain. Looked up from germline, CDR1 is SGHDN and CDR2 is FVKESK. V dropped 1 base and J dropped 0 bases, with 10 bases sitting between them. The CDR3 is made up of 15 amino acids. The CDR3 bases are TGTGCCAGCAGCCAAGGACGACTGACCTCCTACGAGCAGTACTTC. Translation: CASSQGRLTSYEQYF.

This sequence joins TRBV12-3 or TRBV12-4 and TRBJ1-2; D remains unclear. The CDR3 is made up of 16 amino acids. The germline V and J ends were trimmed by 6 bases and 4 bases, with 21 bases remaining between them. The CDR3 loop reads CASSLRGTRLGYGYTF. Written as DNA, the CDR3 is TGTGCCAGCAGCTTGCGTGGAACCCGGCTAGGCTATGGCTACACCTTC.

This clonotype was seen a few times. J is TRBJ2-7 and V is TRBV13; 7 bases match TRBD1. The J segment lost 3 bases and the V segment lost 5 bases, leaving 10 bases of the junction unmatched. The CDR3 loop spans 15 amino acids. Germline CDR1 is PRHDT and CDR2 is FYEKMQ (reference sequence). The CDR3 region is CASSPPNRGNYEQYF. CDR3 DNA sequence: TGTGCCAGCAGCCCCCCAAACAGGGGTAACTACGAGCAGTACTTC. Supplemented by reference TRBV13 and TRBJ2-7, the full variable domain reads AAGVIQSPRHLIKEKRETATLKCYPIPRHDTVYWYQQGPGQDPQFLISFYEKMQSDKGSIPDRFSAQQFSDYHSELNMSSLELGDSALYFCASSPPNRGNYEQYFGPGTRLTVT.

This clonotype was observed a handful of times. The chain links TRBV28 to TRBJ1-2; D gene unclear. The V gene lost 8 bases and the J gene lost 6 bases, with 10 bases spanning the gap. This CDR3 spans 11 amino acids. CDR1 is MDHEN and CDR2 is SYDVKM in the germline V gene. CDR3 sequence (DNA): TGTGCCAGCGGCAGGCTGGATGGCTACACCTTC. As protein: CASGRLDGYTF.

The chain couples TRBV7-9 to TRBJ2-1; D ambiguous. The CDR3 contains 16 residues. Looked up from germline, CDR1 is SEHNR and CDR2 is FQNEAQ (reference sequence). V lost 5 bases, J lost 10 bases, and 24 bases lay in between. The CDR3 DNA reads TGTGCCAGCAGCGCAAGAGACCACAGTGGAACCTACGAGCAGTTCTTC. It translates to CASSARDHSGTYEQFF.

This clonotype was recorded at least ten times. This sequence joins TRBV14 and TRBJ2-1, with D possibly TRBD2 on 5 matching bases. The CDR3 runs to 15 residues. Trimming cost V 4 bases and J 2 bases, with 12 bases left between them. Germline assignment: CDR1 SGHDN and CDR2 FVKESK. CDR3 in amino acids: CASSRRDGTYNEQFF. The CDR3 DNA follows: TGTGCCAGCAGCCGTCGGGATGGAACCTACAATGAGCAGTTCTTC.